The 13 T cell receptor beta chains reported below all come from one sample, sequenced in a study of T cell responses to AZD1222 COVID-19 vaccine. Only in-frame clones appear in the TCRdb table, and some are missing; sequencing was by immunoSEQ multiplex PCR. The sample consists of tens of thousands of clones, 85% of them appearing once. Specimen: peripheral blood, collected 28 days after the second AZD1222 dose. These TCRs come from an adult who received the AZD1222 COVID-19 vaccine.

This chain links TRBV29-1 with TRBJ2-1; TRBD2 matches at 15 bases. V trimming: 1 base; J trimming: 6 bases; junction bases outside the gene matches: 16. CDR1 and CDR2 from the germline V gene are SQVTM and ANQGSEA. The CDR3 has 20 residues. CDR3 sequence (DNA): TGCAGCGTTGAAGTTTGGTATGAACCCGCGGGACTAGCGGGAGGCAATGAGCAGTTCTTC. Residues: CSVEVWYEPAGLAGGNEQFF.

The rearrangement joins TRBV18 to TRBJ2-3, with D unresolved. The CDR3 spans 15 residues. Germline-derived CDR1 and CDR2 are KGHSH and LQKENI. V was shortened by 2 bases and J by 2 bases, with 11 bases between the two germline ends. The CDR3 nucleotides are TGTGCCAGCTCACCAGGGCGGCTTCCCACAGATACGCAGTATTTT. Translating it yields CASSPGRLPTDTQYF.

This chain connects TRBV7-8 to TRBJ2-1, with a tentative D call TRBD2 (6 bases). CDR1 is SGHVS, CDR2 FQNEAQ, per germline. V shed 0 bases and J shed 3 bases, with 9 bases lying between them. The CDR3 is 15 residues long. CDR3 region: CASSLAAGYYNEQFF. The CDR3 coding sequence is TGTGCCAGCAGCTTAGCGGCGGGGTACTACAATGAGCAGTTCTTC.

The chain has TRBV7-3 and TRBJ2-3, with D possibly being TRBD2 (6 bases). V lost 5 bases to trimming and J lost 5 bases, with 17 bases between them. This CDR3 contains 15 residues. The germline V gene has CDR1 SGHTA and CDR2 FQGTGA. CDR3 sequence: CASSPLGTGGDTQYF. CDR3 nucleotide sequence: TGTGCCAGCAGCCCCTTGGGGACTGGTGGAGATACGCAGTATTTT.

The chain links TRBV28 to TRBJ2-3; 7 nucleotides line up with TRBD1. The V and J ends lost 10 bases and 1 base, in that order; junction bases with no gene match: 11. Germline lookup yields CDR1 MDHEN and CDR2 SYDVKM. The CDR3 consists of 15 residues. CDR3 residues: CATRGWGYRTDTQYF. CDR3 DNA: TGTGCCACCAGGGGGTGGGGATACCGCACAGATACGCAGTATTTT.

The CDR3, as DNA: TGTGCCAGCAGATCAGGGACAGGTCCCAATCAGCCCCAGCATTTT. Translation: CASRSGTGPNQPQHF. V gene TRBV6-6 combines with J gene TRBJ1-5, with 8 bases that match TRBD1. The V gene end was trimmed by 6 bases and the J gene end by 3 bases; junction bases not matched to a gene: 7. The CDR3 extends over 15 amino acids. The germline V gene encodes CDR1 MNHNY and CDR2 SVGAGI (reference sequence).

This clone was picked up a small number of times. V is TRBV5-1 and J is TRBJ2-1; TRBD2 is a possible D gene (6 bases). Per germline, CDR1 SGHRS and CDR2 YFSETQ. The CDR3 consists of 15 residues. V was pared by 5 bases and J by 1 base, with 13 bases between. The CDR3 region has the DNA TGCGCCAGCAGACTGGGGCTAGCGTCCTACAATGAGCAGTTCTTC. As protein: CASRLGLASYNEQFF.

V is TRBV20-1 and J is TRBJ2-1; D uncertain. The ends were cut back, 5 bases at V and 10 bases at J, with 9 bases in the middle. The CDR3 length is 10 residues. The germline gives CDR1 DFQATT, CDR2 SNEGSKA (reference sequence). The CDR3 bases are TGCAGTGCTTTTCGGACGGAGCAGTTCTTC. Translating gives CSAFRTEQFF.

The chain recombines TRBV6-5 with TRBJ2-5; 11 bases are shared with TRBD2. Unmatched junction bases numbered 5, after V lost 6 bases and J lost 5 bases. CDR3 size: 14 residues. Germline V gives CDR1 MNHEY, CDR2 SVGAGI. CDR3 loop: CASRSLAGDETQYF. CDR3 DNA sequence: TGTGCCAGCAGGTCACTAGCGGGAGATGAGACCCAGTACTTC.

The rearrangement uses TRBV2 and TRBJ1-3; D uncertain. CDR1 SNHLY and CDR2 FYNNEI come from the germline V gene. This CDR3 spans 14 amino acids. Trimming left V 4 bases short and J 4 bases short, with 11 bases between. DNA of the CDR3: TGTGCCAGCAGTGGGAGCCAGTTAGGAAACACCATATATTTT. Amino acids: CASSGSQLGNTIYF.

This rearrangement joins TRBV7-2 to TRBJ1-1; 8 bases map to TRBD1. The CDR3 is made up of 14 amino acids. Germline assignment: CDR1 SGHTA and CDR2 FQGNSA. V dropped 3 bases and J dropped 4; count of bases not matched to a gene: 4. The CDR3 nucleotides are TGTGCCAGCAGCTTCAACAGGGGGTCCACTGAAGCTTTCTTT. Translation: CASSFNRGSTEAFF.

This chain uses TRBV2 with TRBJ1-5; a possible D gene is TRBD1 (6 bases). Germline V gene data show CDR1 as SNHLY and CDR2 as FYNNEI. This CDR3 is 14 amino acids long. The V end lost 7 bases, the J end lost 2 bases, and 12 bases lay between the germline ends. For the CDR3, the DNA is TGTGCCAGCACCGCGGACAGCCGCAATCAGCCCCAGCATTTT. The encoded protein is CASTADSRNQPQHF.

The CDR3 spells CASSYSHSRAREQYF. As DNA, the CDR3 is TGTGCCAGCAGTTACTCGCACAGTCGCGCGCGAGAGCAGTACTTC. J is TRBJ2-7 and V is TRBV6-5; D not resolved. Germline V lookup: CDR1 MNHEY, CDR2 SVGAGI. The V and J ends lost 0 bases and 7 bases respectively, with 16 bases between them. The CDR3 consists of 15 residues.